This passage covers 21 T cell receptor beta chains from one sample sequenced in a study of blood T cell repertoires in COVID-19. Sequencing used immunoSEQ multiplex PCR; TCRdb keeps in-frame clones, though not all of them. The table has 150,000 to 200,000 clones, 85% to 95% seen once; the top ten hold roughly 5%. The sequenced sample consisted of peripheral blood. These receptors all stem from a woman aged 45-59 years with acute or convalescent COVID-19.

The chain joins TRBV4-1 to TRBJ2-1, with TRBD2 matching 15 bases. Trimming took 2 bases from V and 7 from J; bases not matched to a gene: 6. The CDR3 consists of 17 residues. Germline values: CDR1 MGHRA, CDR2 YSYEKL. CDR3 bases: TGCGCCAGCAGCCAACCCGGGGGACTAGCGGGGGGTAATGAGCAGTTCTTC. The encoded protein is CASSQPGGLAGGNEQFF.

The chain uses TRBV7-2 and TRBJ1-5, with D maybe TRBD1 (6 bases). This CDR3 region has 15 residues. V lost 0 bases and J 6 bases, leaving 12 bases between the germline ends. From germline, CDR1 is SGHTA and CDR2 FQGNSA. This CDR3 reads CASSLAGGEGQPQHF. The DNA of the CDR3 is TGTGCCAGCAGCTTAGCAGGGGGGGAAGGTCAGCCCCAGCATTTT.

This CDR3 reads CASSRQGKSSYEQYF. The DNA of the CDR3 is TGTGCCAGCAGCCGACAGGGTAAATCCTCCTACGAGCAGTACTTC. V gene TRBV7-8 combines with J gene TRBJ2-7; 7 bases are shared with TRBD1. Germline assignment: CDR1 SGHVS and CDR2 FQNEAQ. V was clipped by 5 bases and J by 0 bases; unmatched bases: 7. The CDR3 runs to 15 residues.

The chain couples TRBV6-5 to TRBJ1-1; 7 positions match TRBD1. Trimming cost V 5 bases and J 4 bases; bases outside gene matches: 4. Germline CDR1 and CDR2: MNHEY and SVGAGI. The CDR3 is 13 amino acids. The CDR3 loop reads CASSHDRATEAFF. For the CDR3, the DNA is TGTGCCAGCAGTCACGACAGGGCCACTGAAGCTTTCTTT.

This clone has just one count. The chain is built from TRBV18 and TRBJ2-1, with 8 nucleotides matching TRBD1. CDR1 and CDR2 (germline): KGHSH, LQKENI. This CDR3 spans 15 amino acids. V gave up 3 bases and J gave up 2 bases; unmatched junction bases: 3. The CDR3 DNA reads as TGTGCCAGCTCACCCCGACAGGGGACCTACAATGAGCAGTTCTTC. Its protein is CASSPRQGTYNEQFF.

J is TRBJ1-6 and V is TRBV27; 7 nucleotides agree with TRBD1. Germline values: CDR1 MNHEY, CDR2 SMNVEV (reference sequence). The CDR3 has 15 residues. V lost 5 bases to trimming and J lost 5 bases; unmatched junction nucleotides: 6. DNA for the CDR3: TGTGCCAGCAGTCTCTTGGGACAGCATAATTCACCCCTCCACTTT. This translates into CASSLLGQHNSPLHF.

The chain carries TRBV30 and TRBJ1-2; D is undetermined. The germline V gene encodes CDR1 GTSNPN and CDR2 SVGIG (reference sequence). V was shortened by 4 bases and J by 4 bases, with 10 bases between the two germline ends. This CDR3 spans 12 amino acids. CDR3 in amino acids: CAWTIFSYGYTF. DNA of the CDR3: TGTGCCTGGACTATCTTTAGCTATGGCTACACCTTC.

This clone appeared once. This rearrangement joins TRBV24-1 to TRBJ2-2; 10 bases line up with TRBD1. The CDR3 runs 16 residues. Per the germline V gene, CDR1 is KGHDR and CDR2 is SFDVKD. V trimming: 6 bases; J trimming: 4 bases; junction bases outside the gene matches: 7. In DNA form, the CDR3 reads TGTGCCACCAGTTTGGGACAGGGGTTTAGCACCGGGGAGCTGTTTTTT. It translates to CATSLGQGFSTGELFF.

This clone was observed a single time. The chain combines TRBV19 with TRBJ2-1; tentative D call: TRBD2 (6 bases). Trimming shortened V by 6 bases and J by 9 bases, and 18 bases separated the two germline ends. The CDR3 spans 14 residues. The germline V gene has CDR1 LNHDA and CDR2 SQIVND (reference sequence). CDR3 sequence (DNA): TGTGCCAGTAGCCGGCGGGGTGCTAGGAGTGAGCAGTTCTTC. Protein product: CASSRRGARSEQFF.

The rearrangement uses TRBV27 and TRBJ2-1; 11 bases are shared with TRBD1. Trimming removed 5 bases from V and 7 bases from J; junction bases left unmatched: 10. The CDR3 is made up of 16 amino acids. The V gene's germline CDR1 is MNHEY and CDR2 SMNVEV (reference sequence). The CDR3 region has the DNA TGTGCCAGCAGTCACCCATCGGACAGGGGGCATAATGAGCAGTTCTTC. This encodes CASSHPSDRGHNEQFF.

This clone was observed a single time. V is TRBV30 and J is TRBJ1-1, with a possible D match to TRBD1 (6 bases). Germline loops: CDR1 GTSNPN, CDR2 SVGIG (reference sequence). The CDR3 has 15 residues. Trimming stripped 2 bases from V and 0 bases from J, with 13 bases between. In nucleotides, the CDR3 is TGTGCCTGGAGTCCACGAGGGACACTGAACACTGAAGCTTTCTTT. This translates into CAWSPRGTLNTEAFF.

The chain is built from TRBV20-1 and TRBJ2-1; no reliable D call. Looked up from germline, CDR1 is DFQATT and CDR2 is SNEGSKA (reference sequence). V lost 6 bases to trimming and J lost 8 bases, with 8 bases between them. This CDR3 contains 10 residues. CDR3 amino acids: CSAAADEQFF. Written as DNA, the CDR3 is TGCAGTGCAGCCGCGGATGAGCAGTTCTTC.

This chain connects TRBV10-3 to TRBJ2-3; possible D gene TRBD1, 6 bases. This CDR3 spans 13 amino acids. Germline V lookup: CDR1 ENHRY, CDR2 SYGVKD. Trimming took off 6 bases at V and 8 bases at J, with 15 bases between the two ends. Written as DNA, the CDR3 is TGTGCCATCAGAGGGACAATGGTGGGTACGCAGTATTTT. Encoded protein: CAIRGTMVGTQYF.

The CDR3 sequence is CASSEGFRGNQPQHF. CDR3 nucleotide sequence: TGCGCCAGCAGTGAGGGGTTTAGGGGGAATCAGCCCCAGCATTTT. The chain couples TRBV10-1 to TRBJ1-5; D may be TRBD1 (6 bases). The V end was cut by 2 bases, the J end by 4 bases, with 12 bases between. This CDR3 contains 15 residues. Germline V gene data show CDR1 as WNHNN and CDR2 as SYGVQD (reference sequence).

The gene calls are TRBV5-4 and TRBJ2-7; D gene ambiguous. There are 13 residues in the CDR3. The germline V gene encodes CDR1 SGHNT and CDR2 YYREEE (reference sequence). Trimming took 1 base from V and 0 from J, leaving 5 bases between them. Written as DNA, the CDR3 is TGTGCCAGCAGCTTGTCCAACTCCTACGAGCAGTACTTC. Its protein is CASSLSNSYEQYF.

CDR3 sequence (DNA): TGTGCCAGCAGCTTAAGTGGTCCGGACTATGGCTACACCTTC. Protein: CASSLSGPDYGYTF. The V gene is TRBV7-9, the J gene TRBJ1-2, with D uncertain. CDR3 size: 14 residues. The V end lost 2 bases, the J end lost 3 bases, and 10 bases lay between the germline ends. Germline lookup yields CDR1 SEHNR and CDR2 FQNEAQ (reference sequence).

This chain joins TRBV7-3 and TRBJ1-2; a weak D match, TRBD1 (5 bases). Between the trimmed V and J ends, which lost 6 bases and 1 base, there was a span of 9 bases. This CDR3 region has 13 residues. The germline V gene encodes CDR1 SGHTA and CDR2 FQGTGA. The CDR3 loop is CASRPDSNYGYTF. The CDR3 DNA sequence: TGTGCCAGCAGACCAGACAGTAACTATGGCTACACCTTC. Based on the CDR3 plus reference TRBV7-3 and TRBJ1-2, the full variable domain is GAGVSQTPSNKVTEKGKYVELRCDPISGHTALYWYRQSLGQGPEFLIYFQGTGAADDSGLPNDRFFAVRPEGSVSTLKIQRTERGDSAVYLCASRPDSNYGYTFGSGTRLTVV.

The gene calls are TRBV4-3 and TRBJ2-7; D may be TRBD1 (5 bases). Trimming removed 2 bases from V and 2 bases from J, with 10 bases in between. Germline V gene lookup returns CDR1 LGHNA and CDR2 YSLEER. This CDR3 contains 14 residues. CDR3 DNA: TGCGCCAGCAGCCAATATGGCAGGGCCTACGAGCAGTACTTC. Translation: CASSQYGRAYEQYF.

V usage is TRBV4-1 and J usage is TRBJ2-5; 7 nucleotides agree with TRBD2. With V trimmed by 4 bases and J by 5 bases, 13 bases remained unmatched. The CDR3 contains 16 residues. In germline, CDR1 is MGHRA, CDR2 YSYEKL. The CDR3 DNA reads as TGCGCCAGCAGCCGAAAAAGCGGGATGAATGGGGAGACCCAGTACTTC. The encoded protein is CASSRKSGMNGETQYF.

V is TRBV11-2 and J is TRBJ1-1; the D gene is possibly TRBD1 (5 bases). The CDR3 spans 15 residues. The germline V gene encodes CDR1 SGHAT and CDR2 FQNNGV. V was clipped by 5 bases and J by 1 base, with 14 bases between them. Here the CDR3 reads CASSPSREANTEAFF. In nucleotides, the CDR3 is TGTGCCAGCAGCCCGTCCAGGGAGGCGAACACTGAAGCTTTCTTT.

The CDR3: CAWNRETTGELFF. The CDR3 nucleotides are TGTGCCTGGAATCGGGAGACCACCGGGGAGCTGTTTTTT. The J gene is TRBJ2-2, the V gene TRBV30; maybe TRBD2 (6 bases). The CDR3 is made up of 13 amino acids. Looked up from germline, CDR1 is GTSNPN and CDR2 is SVGIG (reference sequence). Trimming stripped 4 bases from V and 4 bases from J, with 10 bases between.